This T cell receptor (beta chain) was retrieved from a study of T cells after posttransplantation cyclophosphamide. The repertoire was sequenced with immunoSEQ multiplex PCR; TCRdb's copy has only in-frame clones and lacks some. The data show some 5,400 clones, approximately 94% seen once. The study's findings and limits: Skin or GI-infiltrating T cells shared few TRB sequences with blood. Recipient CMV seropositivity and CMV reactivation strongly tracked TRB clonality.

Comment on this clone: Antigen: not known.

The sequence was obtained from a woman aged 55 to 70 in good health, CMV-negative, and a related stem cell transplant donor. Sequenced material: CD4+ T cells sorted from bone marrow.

The CDR3 DNA sequence: TGTGCCAGCAGTTCCCACAGCAGCAATCAGCCCCAGCATTTT. It translates to CASSSHSSNQPQHF. The chain links TRBV6-6 to TRBJ1-5; unclear D gene. The V end was cut by 4 bases, the J end by 1 base, with 8 bases between. The CDR3 totals 14 residues. Germline V CDR1 and CDR2: MNHNY, SVGAGI (reference sequence).